Presented here are 29 T cell receptor beta chains from one specimen sequenced in a study of spatial heterogeneity in lung cancer. TCRdb re-derived calls from the 5' RACE reads in MiXCR, one entry per CDR3 protein. The sample contains 110,000 or so distinct CDR3 sequences, approximately 11% of which appear only once. Time point noted: blood at routine non-recurrence follow-up after resection. The sequencing here drew on PBMCs, taken at follow-up. Receptors originate from a female donor with early-stage non-small cell lung cancer.

This chain connects TRBV2 to TRBJ2-3; TRBD2 matches at 9 bases. V was clipped by 4 bases and J by 6 bases; unmatched bases: 11. The germline gives CDR1 SNHLY, CDR2 FYNNEI. CDR3 length: 16 amino acids. CDR3: CASSGRVLAGTDTQYF. CDR3 bases: TGTGCCAGCAGTGGCCGCGTCCTAGCGGGAACTGATACGCAGTATTTT.

The gene calls are TRBV12-3 or TRBV12-4 and TRBJ1-2; no clear D gene. The CDR3 loop spans 14 amino acids. V shed 5 bases and J shed 0 bases, with 10 bases lying between them. The CDR3 spells CASSRGSANYGYTF. For the CDR3, the DNA is TGTGCCAGCAGTCGAGGGTCCGCTAACTATGGCTACACCTTC.

The gene calls are TRBV19 and TRBJ1-4, with 12 nucleotides matching TRBD1. CDR3 length: 16 amino acids. Germline V gene data show CDR1 as LNHDA and CDR2 as SQIVND (reference sequence). V was pared by 8 bases and J by 1 base, with 5 bases of the junction left unmatched. CDR3 residues: CASCRDRGRTNEKLFF. For the CDR3, the DNA is TGTGCCAGTTGCCGGGACAGGGGGCGAACTAATGAAAAACTGTTTTTT.

This clonotype was recorded many times. The chain combines TRBV18 with TRBJ2-4; a possible D gene is TRBD1 (6 bases). Trimming pared 4 bases from V and 5 bases from J, leaving 12 bases between. CDR3 length equals 14 residues. CDR1 and CDR2 from the germline V gene are KGHSH and LQKENI. In DNA, the CDR3 is TGTGCCAGCTCACTCCGGACAGACCAAAACATTCAGTACTTC. Its protein is CASSLRTDQNIQYF.

This clonotype was counted between two and nine times. V is TRBV30 and J is TRBJ2-7; tentative D call: TRBD2 (5 bases). The V end was cut by 6 bases, the J end by 0 bases, with 15 bases between. The CDR3 covers 14 residues. Germline V gives CDR1 GTSNPN, CDR2 SVGIG (reference sequence). The CDR3 spells CACSRDPTSYEQYF. The CDR3 nucleotides are TGTGCCTGTTCCCGGGATCCCACCTCCTACGAGCAGTACTTC.

The V gene is TRBV12-3 or TRBV12-4, the J gene TRBJ2-3, with 12 nucleotides matching TRBD2. V lost 6 bases and J lost 3; bases outside the gene matches: 1. The CDR3 has 14 amino acids. CDR3 DNA sequence: TGTGCCAGCAGCGGACTAGCGGGGACAGATACGCAGTATTTT. It codes for CASSGLAGTDTQYF.

This clonotype was seen more than once but under ten times. This chain links TRBV6-5 with TRBJ2-3; TRBD1 aligns across 7 bases. Losses at the gene ends were 7 bases for V and 8 bases for J; bases not matched to a gene: 12. CDR1 and CDR2 from the germline V gene are MNHEY and SVGAGI. This CDR3 has 14 residues. The CDR3 sequence is CASTLGRGIGTQYF. The CDR3 DNA follows: TGTGCCAGCACCCTCGGCAGGGGGATTGGTACGCAGTATTTT.

In its sample, this clonotype was seen many times. The chain employs TRBV7-8 and TRBJ2-3; 7 bases match TRBD1. The V and J ends lost 4 bases and 2 bases, in that order; junction bases with no gene match: 9. Germline CDR1 and CDR2: SGHVS and FQNEAQ. There are 16 residues in the CDR3. The CDR3 spells CASSSTRTGTTDTQYF. CDR3 coding DNA: TGTGCCAGCAGCTCAACCAGGACAGGAACCACAGATACGCAGTATTTT.

This clonotype was picked up many times. The V gene is TRBV28, the J gene TRBJ2-5; 7 positions agree with TRBD1. The CDR3 sequence is 14 residues long. Germline lookup yields CDR1 MDHEN and CDR2 SYDVKM. The V gene end was trimmed by 6 bases and the J gene end by 2 bases; junction bases not matched to a gene: 6. The CDR3 DNA is TGTGCCAGCAGAAAACCGGGACAGCAAGAGACCCAGTACTTC. This codes for CASRKPGQQETQYF.

This clonotype was recorded many times. V and J are TRBV9 and TRBJ1-3; D not certain. V dropped 0 bases and J dropped 2 bases, with 9 bases sitting between them. Germline V gene sequence: CDR1 SGDLS, CDR2 YYNGEE. The CDR3 extends over 15 amino acids. The CDR3 nucleotides are TGTGCCAGCAGCGTAGAAGGGATGGCTGGAAACACCATATATTTT. Its protein product is CASSVEGMAGNTIYF.

This clonotype was picked up many times. V is TRBV10-2 and J is TRBJ1-1; 8 positions agree with TRBD1. There are 15 residues in the CDR3. The germline gives CDR1 WSHSY, CDR2 SAAADI. The V segment lost 9 bases and the J segment 6 bases; nucleotides outside the gene matches: 15. Here the CDR3 reads CASNARDRRIPEAFF. For the CDR3, the DNA is TGCGCCAGTAACGCCAGGGACAGGAGAATCCCTGAAGCTTTCTTT.

In this sample, this clonotype turned up many times. The J gene is TRBJ1-3, the V gene TRBV5-1; D gene uncertain. Trimming stripped 2 bases from V and 2 bases from J, with 8 bases between. Germline V lookup: CDR1 SGHRS, CDR2 YFSETQ. The CDR3 loop spans 14 amino acids. In DNA, the CDR3 is TGCGCCAGCAGCTTCCAGCCGGCTGGAAACACCATATATTTT. As protein: CASSFQPAGNTIYF.

The chain uses TRBV19 and TRBJ2-3; 8 positions agree with TRBD2. The CDR3 consists of 13 residues. Looked up from germline, CDR1 is LNHDA and CDR2 is SQIVND (reference sequence). With V trimmed by 4 bases and J by 13 bases, 10 bases remained unmatched. DNA of the CDR3: TGTGCCAGTAGTACCCCAGGACTAGCCCAGGAGTATTTT. It translates to CASSTPGLAQEYF.

The chain has TRBV24-1 and TRBJ1-5; D might be TRBD1 (5 bases). Germline V lookup: CDR1 KGHDR, CDR2 SFDVKD. The CDR3 runs to 19 residues. Trimming left V 4 bases short and J 4 bases short, with 25 bases between. The CDR3 sequence: CATSDSRNGTRGGNQPQHF. The DNA for the CDR3 is TGTGCCACCAGTGACTCCCGAAACGGGACGCGGGGTGGGAATCAGCCCCAGCATTTT.

This clonotype appeared many times. The chain combines TRBV6-1 with TRBJ1-5; D perhaps matches TRBD1 (5 bases). The CDR3 has 16 amino acids. Trimming took off 1 base at V and 5 bases at J, with 15 bases between the two ends. CDR1 and CDR2 from the germline V gene are MNHNS and SASEGT. CDR3 coding DNA: TGTGCCAGCAGTGAAGACTTTTGGGGGATTGATCAGCCCCAGCATTTT. Its translation is CASSEDFWGIDQPQHF.

The chain links TRBV2 to TRBJ2-3, with D perhaps matching TRBD1 or TRBD2 (6 bases each). Germline loops: CDR1 SNHLY, CDR2 FYNNEI. The length of the CDR3 is 16 residues. Trimming cost V 1 base and J 3 bases, with 14 bases left between them. For the CDR3, the DNA is TGTGCCAGCAGTGAAGGAGGGGGGTTAAGGACAGATACGCAGTATTTT. Its protein is CASSEGGGLRTDTQYF.

This clonotype was recorded many times. The V and J genes are TRBV9 and TRBJ2-2, with 8 bases fitting TRBD2. The germline V gene has CDR1 SGDLS and CDR2 YYNGEE. Trimming at V came to 4 bases and at J to 3 bases, leaving 5 bases not matched to a gene. The CDR3 contains 15 residues. CDR3 sequence: CASSTAGVHTGELFF. In DNA form, the CDR3 reads TGTGCCAGCAGCACAGCGGGAGTTCACACCGGGGAGCTGTTTTTT.

The chain carries TRBV24-1 and TRBJ2-3; D is uncertain. The CDR3 runs 13 residues. Trimming took off 2 bases at V and 2 bases at J, with 4 bases between the two ends. Germline loops: CDR1 KGHDR, CDR2 SFDVKD. The CDR3 sequence: CATSDSYTDTQYF. As DNA, the CDR3 is TGTGCCACCAGTGATTCCTACACAGATACGCAGTATTTT.

The chain joins TRBV19 to TRBJ1-5; TRBD1 aligns across 7 bases. V dropped 5 bases and J dropped 0; count of bases not matched to a gene: 16. The V gene's germline CDR1 is LNHDA and CDR2 SQIVND (reference sequence). This CDR3 region has 19 residues. Here the CDR3 reads CASSVDRPNGLYSNQPQHF. In DNA form, the CDR3 reads TGTGCCAGTAGTGTGGACAGGCCTAATGGGTTATATAGCAATCAGCCCCAGCATTTT.

This clonotype was seen only a few times. This sequence joins TRBV5-1 and TRBJ2-1, with 9 bases matching TRBD2. This CDR3 spans 15 amino acids. V shed 0 bases and J 4 bases; nucleotides not matched to a gene: 2. Germline CDR1 and CDR2: SGHRS and YFSETQ. In DNA, the CDR3 is TGCGCCAGCAGCTTGGGTAGCGGGAGTTACAATGAGCAGTTCTTC. It codes for CASSLGSGSYNEQFF.

There are many counts of this clonotype. The chain recombines TRBV7-9 with TRBJ1-1, with D perhaps TRBD1 (5 bases). V was shortened by 2 bases and J by 7 bases, with 8 bases between the two germline ends. The CDR3 loop spans 12 amino acids. The germline CDR1 and CDR2 sequences are SEHNR and FQNEAQ (reference sequence). CDR3 residues: CASSLRGHEAFF. CDR3 in DNA: TGTGCCAGCAGCTTAAGGGGCCATGAAGCTTTCTTT.

There are a few counts of this clonotype. This rearrangement joins TRBV12-3 or TRBV12-4 to TRBJ1-2, with unresolved D. V lost 5 bases and J 10 bases, leaving 17 bases between the germline ends. The CDR3 runs to 13 residues. The CDR3 region has the DNA TGTGCCAGCAGTCCCCTTTGGGTTCGTGACTACACCTTC. Encoded protein: CASSPLWVRDYTF.

The V call is TRBV10-3, the J call TRBJ2-1; the match to TRBD2 covers 13 bases. CDR1 and CDR2 from the germline V gene are ENHRY and SYGVKD. The CDR3 loop spans 15 amino acids. Trimming removed 5 bases from V and 5 bases from J; junction bases left unmatched: 3. The CDR3 DNA follows: TGTGCCATCAGTTCCGGACTAGCGGGAGACAATGAGCAGTTCTTC. Encoded protein: CAISSGLAGDNEQFF.

The chain links TRBV5-4 to TRBJ1-2, with D unclear. The CDR3 length is 14 residues. V was trimmed by 0 bases and J by 4 bases, leaving 10 bases between them. Germline V CDR1 and CDR2: SGHNT, YYREEE (reference sequence). Written as DNA, the CDR3 is TGTGCCAGCAGCTTGGGAACCTGGATCTATGGCTACACCTTC. This encodes CASSLGTWIYGYTF. Variable domain in full (rest from reference TRBV5-4 and TRBJ1-2): ETGVTQSPTHLIKTRGQQVTLRCSSQSGHNTVSWYQQALGQGPQFIFQYYREEENGRGNFPPRFSGLQFPNYSSELNVNALELDDSALYLCASSLGTWIYGYTFGSGTRLTVV.

This clonotype appeared a few times. V usage is TRBV12-3 or TRBV12-4 and J usage is TRBJ2-7; TRBD2 agrees at 13 bases. This CDR3 region has 17 residues. The J segment lost 0 bases and the V segment lost 4 bases, leaving 6 bases of the junction unmatched. DNA for the CDR3: TGTGCCAGCAGTTCCAGGACTAGCGGGAGTCCCTCCTACGAGCAGTACTTC. It is translated as CASSSRTSGSPSYEQYF.

The table lists this clonotype with a few counts. V is TRBV24-1 and J is TRBJ2-5; 7 nucleotides match TRBD2. CDR3 length: 17 residues. Germline assignment: CDR1 KGHDR and CDR2 SFDVKD. The trim removed 3 bases at V and 0 bases at J, leaving 9 bases unmatched. The CDR3, as DNA: TGTGCCACCAGTGATGGGGGGGTAGCCCGGTACCAAGAGACCCAGTACTTC. Protein product: CATSDGGVARYQETQYF.

There are many counts of this clonotype. The V gene is TRBV28, the J gene TRBJ2-2, with 12 bases fitting TRBD2. The V segment lost 2 bases and the J segment 0 bases; nucleotides outside the gene matches: 10. Germline V gives CDR1 MDHEN, CDR2 SYDVKM. The CDR3 spans 20 residues. For the CDR3, the DNA is TGTGCCAGCAGTTTAACGGGACTAGCGGGCCGGATCGCGAACACCGGGGAGCTGTTTTTT. This encodes CASSLTGLAGRIANTGELFF.

This clonotype was detected many times. The chain joins TRBV28 to TRBJ1-2, with no clear D. This CDR3 comprises 12 residues. V shed 3 bases and J shed 4 bases, with 6 bases lying between them. Germline loops: CDR1 MDHEN, CDR2 SYDVKM. The CDR3 bases are TGTGCCAGCAGTTTGTCCAGCTATGGCTACACCTTC. Amino acid sequence: CASSLSSYGYTF.

This clonotype was picked up a small number of times. The rearrangement links TRBV28 to TRBJ2-2, with D tentatively TRBD2 (6 bases). Germline values: CDR1 MDHEN, CDR2 SYDVKM. Between the trimmed V and J ends, which lost 5 bases and 5 bases, there was a span of 12 bases. The CDR3 is 14 amino acids. The CDR3 protein is CASSRTRGTGELFF. The CDR3 DNA reads as TGTGCCAGCAGTCGGACCCGGGGGACCGGGGAGCTGTTTTTT.